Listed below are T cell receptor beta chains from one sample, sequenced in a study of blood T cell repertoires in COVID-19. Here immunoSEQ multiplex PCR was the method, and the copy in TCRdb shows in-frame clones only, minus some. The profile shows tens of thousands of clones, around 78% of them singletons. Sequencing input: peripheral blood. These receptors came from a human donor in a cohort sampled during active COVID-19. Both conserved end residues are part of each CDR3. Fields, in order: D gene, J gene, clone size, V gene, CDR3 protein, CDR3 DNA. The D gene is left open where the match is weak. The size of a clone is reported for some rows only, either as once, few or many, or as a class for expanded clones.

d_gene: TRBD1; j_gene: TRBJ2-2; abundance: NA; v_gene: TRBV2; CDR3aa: CASKDRVGTGELFF; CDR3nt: TGTGCCAGTAAGGACAGGGTAGGCACCGGGGAGCTGTTTTTT
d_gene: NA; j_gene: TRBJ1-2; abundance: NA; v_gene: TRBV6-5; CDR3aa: CASSYSAGSNYGYTF; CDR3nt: TGTGCCAGCAGTTACTCCGCAGGTTCCAACTATGGCTACACCTTC
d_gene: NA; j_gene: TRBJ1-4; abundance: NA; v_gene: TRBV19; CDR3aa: CASSIRGGDEKLFF; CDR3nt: TGTGCCAGTAGTATAAGGGGGGGAGATGAAAAACTGTTTTTT
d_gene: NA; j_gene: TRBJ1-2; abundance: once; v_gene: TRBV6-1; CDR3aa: CASSDTGKAGYTF; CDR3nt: TGTGCCAGCAGTGACACAGGGAAGGCTGGCTACACCTTC
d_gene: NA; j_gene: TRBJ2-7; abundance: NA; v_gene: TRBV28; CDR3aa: CASSTNRAPYEQYF; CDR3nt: TGTGCCAGCAGTACTAACAGGGCTCCCTACGAGCAGTACTTC
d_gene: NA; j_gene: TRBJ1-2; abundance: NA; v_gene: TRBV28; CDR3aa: CASSLGQYSGYTF; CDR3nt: TGTGCCAGCAGTTTAGGACAGTATTCTGGCTACACCTTC
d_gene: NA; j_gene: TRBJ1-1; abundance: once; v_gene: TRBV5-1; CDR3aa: CASSLAPGVNTEAFF; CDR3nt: TGCGCCAGCAGCTTGGCTCCAGGGGTCAACACTGAAGCTTTCTTT
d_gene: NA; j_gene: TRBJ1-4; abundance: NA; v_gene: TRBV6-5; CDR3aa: CAIGRDPGEKLFF; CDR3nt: TGTGCCATCGGGAGGGATCCGGGCGAAAAACTGTTTTTT
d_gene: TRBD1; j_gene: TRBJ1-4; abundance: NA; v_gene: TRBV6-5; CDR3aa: CASSTTGATNEKLFF; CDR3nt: TGTGCCAGCAGTACGACAGGGGCAACTAATGAAAAACTGTTTTTT
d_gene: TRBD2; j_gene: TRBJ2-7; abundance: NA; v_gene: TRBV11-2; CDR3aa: CASRGSGGGTYEQYF; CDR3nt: TGTGCCAGCAGGGGCAGCGGGGGCGGGACCTACGAGCAGTACTTC
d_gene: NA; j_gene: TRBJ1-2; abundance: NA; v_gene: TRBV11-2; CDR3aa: CASSSHRDTFYGYTF; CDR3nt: TGTGCCAGCAGCTCTCACCGGGACACCTTCTATGGCTACACCTTC
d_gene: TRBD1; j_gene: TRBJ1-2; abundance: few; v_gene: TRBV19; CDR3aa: CASRWTGTYGYTF; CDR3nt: TGTGCCAGCCGGTGGACAGGAACCTATGGCTACACCTTC
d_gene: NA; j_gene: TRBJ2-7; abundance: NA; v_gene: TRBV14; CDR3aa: CASSLRSAYEQYF; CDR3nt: TGTGCCAGCAGCTTACGTTCAGCCTACGAGCAGTACTTC
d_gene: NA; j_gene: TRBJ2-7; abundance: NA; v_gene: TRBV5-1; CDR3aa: CASSFGTSYEQYF; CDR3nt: TGCGCCAGCAGCTTCGGTACTTCCTACGAGCAGTACTTC
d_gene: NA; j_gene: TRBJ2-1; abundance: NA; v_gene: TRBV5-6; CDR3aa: CASSTYRATNEQFF; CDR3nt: TGTGCCAGCAGCACCTACAGGGCAACCAATGAGCAGTTCTTC
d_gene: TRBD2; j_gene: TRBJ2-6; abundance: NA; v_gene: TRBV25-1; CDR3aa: CASSDPGGVPGANVLTF; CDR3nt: TGTGCCAGCAGTGATCCCGGGGGGGTGCCTGGGGCCAACGTCCTGACTTTC
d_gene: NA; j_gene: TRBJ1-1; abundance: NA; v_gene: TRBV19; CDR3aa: CASSTPGGLPEAFF; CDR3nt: TGTGCCAGTAGTACCCCGGGGGGGTTGCCTGAAGCTTTCTTT
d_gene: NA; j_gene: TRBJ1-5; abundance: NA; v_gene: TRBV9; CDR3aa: CASSVDPGQGNQPQHF; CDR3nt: TGTGCCAGCAGCGTAGACCCCGGGCAGGGGAATCAGCCCCAGCATTTT
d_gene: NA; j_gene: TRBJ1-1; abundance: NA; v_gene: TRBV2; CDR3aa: CASIRPGREAFF; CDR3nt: TGTGCCAGCATTCGTCCGGGGAGGGAAGCTTTCTTT
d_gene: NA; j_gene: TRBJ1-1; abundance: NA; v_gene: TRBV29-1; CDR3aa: CSVVIPNTNTEAFF; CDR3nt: TGCAGCGTTGTCATCCCCAACACGAACACTGAAGCTTTCTTT
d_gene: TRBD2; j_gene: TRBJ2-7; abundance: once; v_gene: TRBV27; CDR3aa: CASSTIAGGYEQYF; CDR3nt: TGTGCCAGCAGTACCATAGCGGGAGGGTACGAGCAGTACTTC
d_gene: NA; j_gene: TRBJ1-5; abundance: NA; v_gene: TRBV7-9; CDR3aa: CASSEGGGDSNQPQHF; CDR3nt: TGTGCCAGCAGCGAAGGAGGCGGAGATAGCAATCAGCCCCAGCATTTT
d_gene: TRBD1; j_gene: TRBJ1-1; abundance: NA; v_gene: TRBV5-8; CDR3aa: CASSLRGRRGRLYTEAFF; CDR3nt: TGTGCCAGCAGCTTGAGGGGGAGGAGGGGGCGCCTTTATACTGAAGCTTTCTTT
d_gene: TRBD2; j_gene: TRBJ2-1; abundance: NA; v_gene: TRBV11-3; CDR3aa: CASSLDTGGPVSYNEQFF; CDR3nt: TGTGCCAGCAGCTTAGATACGGGGGGGCCCGTCTCCTACAATGAGCAGTTCTTC
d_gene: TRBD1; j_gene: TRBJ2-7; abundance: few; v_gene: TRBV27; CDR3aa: CASSGQGAWQYF; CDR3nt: TGTGCCAGTTCGGGACAGGGGGCTTGGCAGTACTTC
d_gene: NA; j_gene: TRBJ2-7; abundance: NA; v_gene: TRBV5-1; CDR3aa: CASSFQGTRFEEYF; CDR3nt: TGCGCCAGCAGCTTCCAGGGTACAAGGTTCGAGGAGTACTTC
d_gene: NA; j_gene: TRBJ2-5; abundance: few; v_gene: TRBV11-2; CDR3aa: CASSLGAIETQYF; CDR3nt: TGTGCCAGCAGCTTAGGGGCGATCGAGACCCAGTACTTC
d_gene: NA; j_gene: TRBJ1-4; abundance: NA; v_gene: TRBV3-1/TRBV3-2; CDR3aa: CASRAAGRPNEKLFF; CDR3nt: TGTGCCAGCAGAGCAGCAGGGAGGCCTAATGAAAAACTGTTTTTT
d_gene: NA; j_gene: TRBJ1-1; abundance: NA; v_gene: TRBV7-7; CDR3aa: CASSSYDNRLDTEAFF; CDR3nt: TGTGCTAGCAGCTCGTACGATAACAGGTTGGACACTGAAGCTTTCTTT
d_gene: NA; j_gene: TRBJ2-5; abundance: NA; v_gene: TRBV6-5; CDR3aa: CASSYSALAQETQYF; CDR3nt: TGTGCCAGCAGTTACTCGGCTCTAGCCCAAGAGACCCAGTACTTC
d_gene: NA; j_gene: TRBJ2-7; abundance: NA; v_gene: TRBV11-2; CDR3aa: CASSLEAGPTYEQYF; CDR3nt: TGTGCCAGCAGCTTAGAGGCAGGGCCTACCTACGAGCAGTACTTC
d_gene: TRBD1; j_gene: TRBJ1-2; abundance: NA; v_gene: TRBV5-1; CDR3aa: CASSLDGTGGLGYTF; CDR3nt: TGCGCCAGCAGCTTGGACGGGACAGGGGGCCTCGGCTACACCTTC
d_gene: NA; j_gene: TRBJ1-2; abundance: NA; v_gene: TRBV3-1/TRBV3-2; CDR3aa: CASRTTGHSNGYTF; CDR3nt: TGTGCCAGCAGAACCACAGGTCATTCAAATGGCTACACCTTC
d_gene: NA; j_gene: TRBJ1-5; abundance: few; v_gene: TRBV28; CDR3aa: CASRGELGNQPQHF; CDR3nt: TGTGCCAGCAGGGGAGAGTTGGGCAATCAGCCCCAGCATTTT
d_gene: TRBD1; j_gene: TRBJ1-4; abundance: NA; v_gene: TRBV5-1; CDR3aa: CASSFGTGNEKLFF; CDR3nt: TGCGCCAGCAGCTTTGGGACAGGGAATGAAAAACTGTTTTTT
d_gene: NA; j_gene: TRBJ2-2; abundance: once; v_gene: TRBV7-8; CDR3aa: CASSFSQGGTGELFF; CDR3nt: TGTGCCAGCAGCTTCAGTCAGGGGGGCACCGGGGAGCTGTTTTTT
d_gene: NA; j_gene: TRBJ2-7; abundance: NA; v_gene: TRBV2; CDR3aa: CASSEEAGAGYEQYF; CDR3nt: TGTGCCAGCAGTGAAGAGGCAGGTGCGGGGTACGAGCAGTACTTC
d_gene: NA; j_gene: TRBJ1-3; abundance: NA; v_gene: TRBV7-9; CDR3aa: CASSLDPGTIYF; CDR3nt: TGTGCCAGCAGCTTAGATCCAGGGACCATATATTTT
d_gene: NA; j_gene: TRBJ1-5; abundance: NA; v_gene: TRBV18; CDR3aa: CASSRQGHNQPQHF; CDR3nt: TGTGCCAGCTCACGCCAGGGTCACAATCAGCCCCAGCATTTT
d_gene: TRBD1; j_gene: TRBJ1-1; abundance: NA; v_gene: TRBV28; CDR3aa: CASSFQRGRSAEAFF; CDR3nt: TGTGCCAGCAGTTTTCAAAGGGGGCGTAGCGCTGAAGCTTTCTTT
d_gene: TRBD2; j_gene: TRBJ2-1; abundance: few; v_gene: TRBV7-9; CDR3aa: CASRYSGLGFNEQFF; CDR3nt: TGTGCCAGCAGATACTCGGGACTAGGCTTCAATGAGCAGTTCTTC
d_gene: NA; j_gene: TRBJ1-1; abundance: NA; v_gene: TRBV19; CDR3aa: CASSIGQQTEAFF; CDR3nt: TGTGCCAGTAGTATTGGGCAGCAGACTGAAGCTTTCTTT
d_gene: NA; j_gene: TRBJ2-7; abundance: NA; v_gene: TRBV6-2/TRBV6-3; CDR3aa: CASSYGPVETYEQYF; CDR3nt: TGTGCCAGCAGTTACGGTCCAGTCGAAACCTACGAGCAGTACTTC
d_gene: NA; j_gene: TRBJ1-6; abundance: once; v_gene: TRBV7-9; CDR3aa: CASSLGAGFYNSPLHF; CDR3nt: TGTGCCAGCAGCTTGGGGGCAGGCTTCTATAATTCACCCCTCCACTTT
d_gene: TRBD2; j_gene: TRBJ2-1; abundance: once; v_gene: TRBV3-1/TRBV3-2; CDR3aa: CASSRTSLGNEQFF; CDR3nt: TGTGCCAGCAGCCGGACTAGTTTGGGCAATGAGCAGTTCTTC
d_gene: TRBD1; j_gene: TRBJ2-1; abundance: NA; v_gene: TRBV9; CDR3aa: CASSVGDRAYNEQFF; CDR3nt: TGTGCCAGCAGCGTGGGGGACAGAGCCTACAATGAGCAGTTCTTC
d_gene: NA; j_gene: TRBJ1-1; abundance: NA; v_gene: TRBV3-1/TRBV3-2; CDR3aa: CASSQRAENTEAFF; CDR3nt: TGTGCCAGCAGCCAGCGGGCGGAGAACACTGAAGCTTTCTTT
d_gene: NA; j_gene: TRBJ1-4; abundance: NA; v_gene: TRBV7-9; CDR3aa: CASSLNGQDNEKLFF; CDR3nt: TGTGCCAGCAGCTTGAATGGGCAGGATAATGAAAAACTGTTTTTT
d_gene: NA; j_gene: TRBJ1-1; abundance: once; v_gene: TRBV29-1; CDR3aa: CSVEDGRGTEAFF; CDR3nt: TGCAGCGTTGAAGATGGACGGGGAACTGAAGCTTTCTTT
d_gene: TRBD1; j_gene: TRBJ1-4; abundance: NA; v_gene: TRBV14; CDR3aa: CASSQGTGGEKLFF; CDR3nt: TGTGCCAGCAGCCAAGGGACAGGGGGAGAAAAACTGTTTTTT
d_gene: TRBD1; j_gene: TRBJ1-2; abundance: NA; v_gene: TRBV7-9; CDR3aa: CASSLVGREQGPYGYTF; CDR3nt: TGTGCCAGCAGCTTAGTTGGTCGGGAACAGGGGCCCTATGGCTACACCTTC
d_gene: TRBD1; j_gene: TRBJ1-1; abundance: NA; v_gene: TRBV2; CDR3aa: CASRAGTGMNTEAFF; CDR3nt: TGTGCCAGCAGAGCCGGGACAGGCATGAACACTGAAGCTTTCTTT
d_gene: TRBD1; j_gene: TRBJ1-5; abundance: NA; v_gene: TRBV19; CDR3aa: CASSILSGGWSSNQPQHF; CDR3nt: TGTGCCAGTAGCATCCTCTCAGGGGGCTGGTCTAGCAATCAGCCCCAGCATTTT
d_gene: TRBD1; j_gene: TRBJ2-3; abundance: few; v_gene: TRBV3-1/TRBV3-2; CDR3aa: CASSPSTGGGTDTQYF; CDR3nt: TGTGCCAGCAGCCCCTCGACAGGGGGCGGGACAGATACGCAGTATTTT
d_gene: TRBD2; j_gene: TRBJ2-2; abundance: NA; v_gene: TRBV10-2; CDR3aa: CASTDPGGNTGELFF; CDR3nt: TGCGCCAGCACCGATCCGGGGGGAAACACCGGGGAGCTGTTTTTT